This is a list of T cell receptor beta chains from one sample in a study of T-cell reconstitution after alpha-beta-depleted transplantation in children. TCRdb passed the PCR reads through MiXCR, listing each CDR3 protein once. The sample carries roughly 670,000 distinct CDR3 sequences, roughly 13% recorded once. The sample here was PBMCs, taken before TCRalphabeta/CD19-depleted stem cell transplant. The receptors were sampled from a girl aged 2 to 10 with congenital amegakaryocytic thrombocytopenia, due to receive a stem cell transplant. Both conserved end residues are trimmed from each CDR3. Each record gives: V gene, J gene, D gene, CDR3 protein. A D gene is named only where the DNA matches it firmly.

TRBV12-3/TRBV12-4	TRBJ1-5	-	ASSLRLDRNSNQPQH
TRBV20-1	TRBJ2-7	-	SARSPDSYEQY
TRBV2	TRBJ2-2	TRBD1	ASSGDRAGTGELF
TRBV3-1	TRBJ2-3	TRBD1	ASSPGQGGTDTQY
TRBV18	TRBJ2-2	-	ASSPLSARGSNTGELF
TRBV29-1	TRBJ2-7	TRBD1	SVGTVYEQY
TRBV20-1	TRBJ2-3	-	SARSSDTDTQY
TRBV4-2	TRBJ2-3	TRBD2	ASSRIGGRDNTDTQY
TRBV7-6	TRBJ2-3	TRBD2	ASSLVGLAGVTDTQY
TRBV11-2	TRBJ2-3	-	ASSLDWRGADTQY
TRBV29-1	TRBJ2-7	TRBD1	SVAPRDRVPYEQY
TRBV7-9	TRBJ1-5	TRBD1	ASSSGQKNQPQH
TRBV5-1	TRBJ1-1	-	ASSSYRNMNTEAF
TRBV20-1	TRBJ1-2	TRBD1	SARDGQGRRDGYT
TRBV5-1	TRBJ2-2	TRBD2	ASSPEGTSGRPGTGELF
TRBV5-1	TRBJ1-1	-	ASSNTEAF
TRBV12-3/TRBV12-4	TRBJ2-3	-	ASLVSTGTQY
TRBV28	TRBJ2-3	TRBD2	ASSLSGLATDTDTQY
TRBV29-1	TRBJ2-2	-	SVAQGNTGELF
TRBV9	TRBJ2-4	-	ASSVSPSPGRNIQY
TRBV10-3	TRBJ2-1	TRBD2	AISGGPGLAGNEQF
TRBV10-3	TRBJ1-4	TRBD1	AIRADRGEKLF
TRBV2	TRBJ1-1	-	ASSERIAYTEAF
TRBV28	TRBJ2-7	TRBD1	ASSLSLGKTGDYEQY
TRBV9	TRBJ2-1	-	ASSSASGDKVGNEQF
TRBV7-9	TRBJ1-2	-	ASSGRGGSGYT
TRBV7-2	TRBJ2-1	TRBD2	ASSFRLIAGGQNEQF